The 32 T cell receptor beta chains below all came from one sample that was sequenced in a study of blood T cell repertoires in COVID-19. Clones were sequenced by immunoSEQ multiplex PCR, and TCRdb holds only the in-frame ones, with some missing. The sample includes under 250,000 clones, roughly four fifths of them seen just once. Material: peripheral blood. The origin of the receptors is a woman between 18 and 29 years old with acute or convalescent COVID-19.

CDR3 nucleotide sequence: TGTGCCAGCAGTTATAAGGGGGACAATGAGCAGTTCTTC. Translation: CASSYKGDNEQFF. This chain links TRBV6-6 with TRBJ2-1; perhaps TRBD1 as D (6 bases). CDR1 is MNHNY, CDR2 SVGAGI, per germline (reference sequence). The CDR3 has 13 amino acids. V lost 3 bases and J 5 bases, leaving 8 bases between the germline ends.

The V gene is TRBV9, the J gene TRBJ2-4, with 7 bases matching TRBD1. CDR1 SGDLS and CDR2 YYNGEE come from the germline V gene. This CDR3 comprises 15 residues. Germline trimming cut 0 bases from V and 9 bases from J; bases unmatched to any gene: 9. The CDR3 DNA reads TGTGCCAGCAGCGTAGAGGGGACAGTGTCGGGCATTCAGTACTTC. This codes for CASSVEGTVSGIQYF. The full variable domain, completed using reference TRBV9 and TRBJ2-4, is DSGVTQTPKHLITATGQRVTLRCSPRSGDLSVYWYQQSLDQGLQFLIQYYNGEERAKGNILERFSAQQFPDLHSELNLSSLELGDSALYFCASSVEGTVSGIQYFGAGTRLSVL.

J is TRBJ2-1 and V is TRBV3-1 (or the pseudogene TRBV3-2); D not certain. V gave up 4 bases and J gave up 1 base, with 11 bases separating them. The CDR3 covers 15 residues. CDR1 and CDR2 from the germline V gene are LGHDT and YNNKEL (reference sequence). The DNA for the CDR3 is TGTGCCAGCAGCCCCGATCCGAGTTCCTACAATGAGCAGTTCTTC. This translates into CASSPDPSSYNEQFF.

The chain employs TRBV15 and TRBJ2-7; perhaps TRBD2 as D (6 bases). CDR1 and CDR2 from the germline V gene are LNHNV and YYDKDF (reference sequence). The length of the CDR3 is 14 residues. The V end lost 3 bases, the J end lost 0 bases, and 9 bases lay between the germline ends. DNA for the CDR3: TGTGCCACCAGCAGCCGGGACTTCTCCTACGAGCAGTACTTC. Translation gives CATSSRDFSYEQYF.

The gene calls are TRBV9 and TRBJ2-1, with TRBD1 matching 9 bases. The CDR3 is made up of 15 amino acids. The V gene's germline CDR1 is SGDLS and CDR2 YYNGEE. With 0 bases clipped from V and 6 bases from J, the junction kept 4 bases outside the gene matches. This CDR3 reads CASSVGDRERNEQFF. In nucleotides, the CDR3 is TGTGCCAGCAGCGTAGGGGACAGGGAGCGCAATGAGCAGTTCTTC.

The chain recombines TRBV24-1 with TRBJ2-1; the match to TRBD2 covers 11 bases. V lost 4 bases and J lost 8; bases outside the gene matches: 6. The CDR3 loop spans 15 amino acids. Germline CDR1 is KGHDR and CDR2 is SFDVKD. The CDR3 sequence: CATSEVAGGPYEQFF. CDR3 in DNA: TGTGCCACCAGTGAAGTAGCGGGAGGGCCCTATGAGCAGTTCTTC.

V gene TRBV16 combines with J gene TRBJ1-1; unclear D gene. Germline V gene data show CDR1 as KGHSY and CDR2 as FQNENV. V was shortened by 0 bases and J by 4 bases, with 6 bases between the two germline ends. CDR3 length: 13 residues. This CDR3 reads CASSQSHGTEAFF. CDR3 nucleotides: TGTGCCAGCAGCCAATCTCACGGCACTGAAGCTTTCTTT.

CDR3 nucleotides: TGCGCCAGCAGCCAGGTTATGAGCAAGGGAAACACCATATATTTT. Protein sequence: CASSQVMSKGNTIYF. The genes are TRBV4-3 and TRBJ1-3; unclear D gene. Germline V CDR1 and CDR2: LGHNA, YSLEER. V was cut by 3 bases and J by 4 bases, with 13 bases left in between. The CDR3 is 15 amino acids.

The V gene is TRBV6-5, the J gene TRBJ2-7; D is possibly TRBD1 (5 bases). The CDR3 is made up of 16 amino acids. The germline gives CDR1 MNHEY, CDR2 SVGAGI. V was cut by 0 bases and J by 2 bases, with 14 bases left in between. CDR3 nucleotide sequence: TGTGCCAGCAGTTACTCACCTACAGGTGGAACCTACGAGCAGTACTTC. Translated, it gives CASSYSPTGGTYEQYF.

V is TRBV29-1 and J is TRBJ1-5; D not certain. V gave up 4 bases and J gave up 4 bases, with 11 bases separating them. The CDR3 is 13 residues long. CDR1 and CDR2 from the germline V gene are SQVTM and ANQGSEA. CDR3 sequence: CSVGRQANQPQHF. In nucleotides, the CDR3 is TGCAGCGTTGGGCGCCAGGCGAATCAGCCCCAGCATTTT. The whole variable domain, filled in from reference TRBV29-1 and TRBJ1-5, reads SAVISQKPSRDICQRGTSLTIQCQVDSQVTMMFWYRQQPGQSLTLIATANQGSEATYESGFVIDKFPISRPNLTFSTLTVSNMSPEDSSIYLCSVGRQANQPQHFGDGTRLSIL.

V and J are TRBV2 and TRBJ2-1; 10 bases are a match to TRBD2. The CDR3 has 13 amino acids. With V trimmed by 6 bases and J by 9 bases, 5 bases remained unmatched. Germline V gene lookup returns CDR1 SNHLY and CDR2 FYNNEI. CDR3 sequence (DNA): TGTGCCAGCAGGGAGCGGGAGGGTGGTGAGCAGTTCTTC. Encoded protein: CASREREGGEQFF.

The rearrangement uses TRBV28 and TRBJ2-1; D is possibly TRBD2 (5 bases). Germline values: CDR1 MDHEN, CDR2 SYDVKM. The CDR3 spans 12 residues. In DNA form, the CDR3 reads TGTGCAGGGAGTACCCAGAACAATGAGCAGTTCTTC. Translated: CAGSTQNNEQFF.

This rearrangement joins TRBV11-3 to TRBJ1-1; TRBD1 might be the D (5 bases). V gave up 6 bases and J gave up 7 bases, with 15 bases separating them. The germline CDR1 and CDR2 sequences are SGHNT and YENEEA. The CDR3 is made up of 13 amino acids. As DNA, the CDR3 is TGTGCCAGCAGTTTTACCAACGGGGGTGAAGCTTTCTTT. As protein: CASSFTNGGEAFF.

V and J are TRBV2 and TRBJ1-3; D not certain. CDR3 length: 17 residues. The germline V and J ends were trimmed by 5 bases and 1 base, with 18 bases remaining between them. Germline V gene sequence: CDR1 SNHLY, CDR2 FYNNEI. The CDR3, as DNA: TGTGCCAGCAGTAGATCGTCTCAAACGGGGTCTGGAAACACCATATATTTT. It codes for CASSRSSQTGSGNTIYF.

The chain joins TRBV10-2 to TRBJ2-3, with 10 positions matching TRBD2. Trimming removed 6 bases from V and 2 bases from J; junction bases left unmatched: 8. The CDR3 runs 16 residues. Germline lookup yields CDR1 WSHSY and CDR2 SAAADI. The DNA for the CDR3 is TGCGCCAGCAGGGGCCTAGCGGGAGCGTCCACAGATACGCAGTATTTT. It codes for CASRGLAGASTDTQYF.

J is TRBJ1-5 and V is TRBV19, with D unresolved. The CDR3 is 13 amino acids. Germline V CDR1 and CDR2: LNHDA, SQIVND (reference sequence). Trimming pared 0 bases from V and 6 bases from J, leaving 6 bases between. For the CDR3, the DNA is TGTGCCAGTAGTATAGATCGGGGTCAGCCCCAGCATTTT. Translation gives CASSIDRGQPQHF.

The chain is built from TRBV12-3 or TRBV12-4 and TRBJ1-5; 7 bases are shared with TRBD1. There are 13 residues in the CDR3. Germline trimming cut 7 bases from V and 3 bases from J; bases unmatched to any gene: 3. CDR3 region: CASKGQTNQPQHF. As DNA, the CDR3 is TGTGCCAGCAAGGGACAGACCAATCAGCCCCAGCATTTT.

The count of this clone is one. This chain joins TRBV18 and TRBJ2-1, with 8 bases fitting TRBD2. The germline V gene encodes CDR1 KGHSH and CDR2 LQKENI. The CDR3 sequence is 15 residues long. V was clipped by 1 base and J by 9 bases; unmatched bases: 8. DNA of the CDR3: TGTGCCAGCTCACCACTTGCGGGAGGAGGTGTTGAGCAGTTCTTC. Its translation: CASSPLAGGGVEQFF.

The chain joins TRBV27 to TRBJ2-7; 11 bases agree with TRBD2. Germline CDR1 and CDR2: MNHEY and SMNVEV (reference sequence). This CDR3 spans 14 amino acids. The trim removed 6 bases at V and 4 bases at J, leaving 5 bases unmatched. CDR3 sequence (DNA): TGTGCCAGCAGGATGACTAGCGGGATTTACGAGCAGTACTTC. Translation gives CASRMTSGIYEQYF.

The V and J genes are TRBV27 and TRBJ2-7, with D unclear. The CDR3 is made up of 17 amino acids. V lost 5 bases to trimming and J lost 1 base, with 21 bases between them. Germline CDR1 is MNHEY and CDR2 is SMNVEV (reference sequence). The CDR3 nucleotides are TGTGCCAGCAGTCTCCAAAAGGAGACGGAATCATCCTACGAGCAGTACTTC. It translates to CASSLQKETESSYEQYF.

This chain links TRBV6-5 with TRBJ1-2, with TRBD1 matching 10 bases. V lost 4 bases, J lost 5 bases, and 7 bases stayed unmatched. This CDR3 has 15 residues. Germline V CDR1 and CDR2: MNHEY, SVGAGI. The CDR3 DNA sequence: TGTGCCAGCAGTTTATCCCGGGACAGGGGTTATGGCTACACCTTC. It specifies CASSLSRDRGYGYTF.

CDR3 protein: CSVVTSGRSDTQYF. For the CDR3, the DNA is TGCAGCGTTGTGACTAGCGGGAGGTCCGATACGCAGTATTTT. V is TRBV29-1 and J is TRBJ2-3; 13 bases are shared with TRBD2. This CDR3 comprises 14 residues. Germline CDR1 reads SQVTM; CDR2 reads ANQGSEA. V lost 4 bases, J lost 6 bases, and 4 bases stayed unmatched.

This clone was found a few times. J is TRBJ2-2 and V is TRBV19; D perhaps matches TRBD2 (5 bases). Germline V CDR1 and CDR2: LNHDA, SQIVND (reference sequence). Trimming stripped 0 bases from V and 6 bases from J, with 11 bases between. This CDR3 is 15 amino acids long. CDR3 amino acids: CASSIDVVGAGELFF. The CDR3 DNA follows: TGTGCCAGTAGTATAGATGTTGTCGGGGCCGGGGAGCTGTTTTTT.

The chain employs TRBV29-1 and TRBJ1-6; tentative D call: TRBD1 (5 bases). CDR3 length: 13 amino acids. CDR1 and CDR2 (germline): SQVTM, ANQGSEA. Trimming took off 5 bases at V and 5 bases at J, with 10 bases between the two ends. CDR3 residues: CSVSEGDNSPLHF. The CDR3, as DNA: TGCAGCGTTAGTGAAGGGGATAATTCACCCCTCCACTTT.

The rearrangement uses TRBV19 and TRBJ1-6; D uncertain. The CDR3 is 15 amino acids. Between the trimmed V and J ends, which lost 3 bases and 8 bases, there was a span of 14 bases. CDR1 and CDR2 from the germline V gene are LNHDA and SQIVND (reference sequence). The DNA of the CDR3 is TGTGCCAGTAGTATTTTCCGGGGATTCGATTCACCCCTCCACTTT. Translating gives CASSIFRGFDSPLHF.

V gene TRBV28 combines with J gene TRBJ2-7, with a possible D match to TRBD2 (5 bases). With 7 bases removed from V and 4 bases from J, the gap between germline ends came to 8 bases. Per germline, CDR1 MDHEN and CDR2 SYDVKM. CDR3 length equals 11 residues. In DNA form, the CDR3 reads TGTGCCAGCAATGAGGGATACGAGCAGTACTTC. It codes for CASNEGYEQYF.

This chain joins TRBV10-3 and TRBJ2-7, with unresolved D. Germline CDR1 is ENHRY and CDR2 is SYGVKD. The V end lost 2 bases, the J end lost 4 bases, and 3 bases lay between the germline ends. CDR3 length equals 11 residues. The CDR3 DNA reads as TGTGCCATCAGTGAGGCGTACGAGCAGTACTTC. This codes for CAISEAYEQYF.

The gene calls are TRBV3-1 (or the pseudogene TRBV3-2) and TRBJ1-1, with D perhaps matching TRBD1 (5 bases). This CDR3 region has 15 residues. Trimming pared 6 bases from V and 1 base from J, leaving 15 bases between. The germline gives CDR1 LGHDT, CDR2 YNNKEL (reference sequence). The CDR3 sequence: CASSNRPVRNTEAFF. CDR3 nucleotide sequence: TGTGCCAGCAGTAACAGGCCGGTGCGGAACACTGAAGCTTTCTTT.

The chain uses TRBV19 and TRBJ2-1; 10 bases align to TRBD2. V gave up 1 base and J gave up 10 bases; unmatched junction bases: 10. Germline CDR1 and CDR2: LNHDA and SQIVND (reference sequence). CDR3 length: 16 amino acids. The CDR3 bases are TGTGCCAGTAGTATAGGACTAGCGGGTTCATTGGGCGAGCAGTTCTTC. The encoded protein is CASSIGLAGSLGEQFF.

This clone was seen just once. V and J are TRBV9 and TRBJ2-7, with D perhaps TRBD1 (7 bases). Trimming removed 3 bases from V and 5 bases from J, with 18 bases in between. This CDR3 comprises 15 residues. The germline V gene has CDR1 SGDLS and CDR2 YYNGEE. In DNA, the CDR3 is TGTGCCAGCAGCGCTACTACAGGGGCGGGAAACGAGCAGTACTTC. It encodes CASSATTGAGNEQYF.

The chain is built from TRBV2 and TRBJ2-3, with D possibly matching TRBD2 (5 bases). V was cut by 3 bases and J by 0 bases, with 10 bases left in between. This CDR3 region has 15 residues. Germline loops: CDR1 SNHLY, CDR2 FYNNEI. In nucleotides, the CDR3 is TGTGCCAGCAGTGATCCCGGGGAGAGCACAGATACGCAGTATTTT. It codes for CASSDPGESTDTQYF.

The chain links TRBV28 to TRBJ1-2, with 7 bases aligning to TRBD1. Germline CDR1 MDHEN, CDR2 SYDVKM. The CDR3 covers 14 residues. Trimming took 3 bases from V and 4 from J; bases not matched to a gene: 5. CDR3 coding DNA: TGTGCCAGCAGTTTTGGGCAGGGGGTCTATGGCTACACCTTC. Its protein product is CASSFGQGVYGYTF.